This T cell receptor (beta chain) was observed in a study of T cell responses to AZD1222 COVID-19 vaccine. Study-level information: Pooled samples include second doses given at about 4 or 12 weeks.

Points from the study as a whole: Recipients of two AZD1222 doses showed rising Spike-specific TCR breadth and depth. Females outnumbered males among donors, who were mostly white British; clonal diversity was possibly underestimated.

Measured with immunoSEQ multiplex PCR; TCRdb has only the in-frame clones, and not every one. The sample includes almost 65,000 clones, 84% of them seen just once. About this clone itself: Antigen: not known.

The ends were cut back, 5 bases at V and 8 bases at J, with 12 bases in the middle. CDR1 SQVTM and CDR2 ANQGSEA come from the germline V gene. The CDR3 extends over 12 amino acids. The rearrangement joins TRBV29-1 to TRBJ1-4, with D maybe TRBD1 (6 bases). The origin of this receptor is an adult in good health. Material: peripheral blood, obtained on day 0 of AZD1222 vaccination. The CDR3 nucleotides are TGCAGCGTTAAGGGGGGCGCAGAAAAACTGTTTTTT. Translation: CSVKGGAEKLFF.